This TCR beta chain was identified in a study of T cells in Graves' hyperthyroidism and ophthalmopathy. Study observations and caveats: Appearing also in blood were most of the thyroid clonotypes expanded above 0.001.

What was amplified from RNA transcripts were TCR beta CDR3 regions. Initially, a first-round RT-PCR of the TCR CDR3 employed the HTBI primer set. TCRdb passed the multiplex PCR reads through MiXCR, listing each CDR3 protein once. The sample holds more than 300,000 distinct CDR3 sequences, approximately 15% seen once. This clonotype has a handful of counts. Antigen specificity is unknown. It is unclear where the CDR3 begins or ends on the DNA, so no DNA is shown, and the CDR3 is as TCRdb lists it. The PBMCs had their origin in less than 13 ml of fresh peripheral blood. The specimen was blood. This sequence originates from a woman aged 25 to 45 with Graves' hyperthyroidism.

The CDR3 protein is CATSDFGAGTDTQYF. This chain links TRBV24-1 with TRBJ2-3; TRBD1 reflects the table's D call only, with no check against the DNA. Germline-derived CDR1 and CDR2 are KGHDR and SFDVKD. A total of 15 residues make up the CDR3, ends included.